A selection of T cell receptor beta chains follows, all from one sample in a study of cytomegalovirus exposure and HLA in healthy donors. Sequencing was performed with immunoSEQ multiplex PCR; in TCRdb, only in-frame clones are kept and a portion is missing. The sample shows around 230,000 clones, about 90% of them seen only once. Sequenced: PBMCs. The receptor source for this set is a woman in her 30s in good health and CMV-seropositive. Both conserved end residues are part of each CDR3. D genes are given only for firm matches. Clone size appears in some rows only: once, few, many, or a class for an expanded clone.

d_gene,j_gene,abundance,len,v_gene,CDR3nt,CDR3aa
.,TRBJ2-7,.,12,TRBV11-2,TGTGCCAGCAGCTTAGCCAGTCCCGAGCAGTACTTC,CASSLASPEQYF
.,TRBJ1-2,.,15,TRBV29-1,TGCAGCGTTGATGGAGGGTTGGTGGGCCAGGATGGCTACACCTTC,CSVDGGLVGQDGYTF
.,TRBJ2-1,.,16,TRBV27,TGTGCCAGCACCAGGAGGGGGGGTAGCTCCTACAATGAGCAGTTCTTC,CASTRRGGSSYNEQFF
TRBD2,TRBJ2-1,.,15,TRBV5-1,TGCGCCAGCAGCTCGGGACTAGTTGAATCGGGTGAGCAGTTCTTC,CASSSGLVESGEQFF
.,TRBJ2-2,.,17,TRBV27,TGTGCCAGCAGTTTATTTGGAGGAGGGCCTGACACCGGGGAGCTGTTTTTT,CASSLFGGGPDTGELFF
TRBD1,TRBJ1-1,.,13,TRBV27,TGTGCCAGCAGTCCCCGGACAGGGGGGGAAGCTTTCTTT,CASSPRTGGEAFF
.,TRBJ1-1,once,12,TRBV30,TGTGCCTGGACCCTCGACAGCCATGAAGCTTTCTTT,CAWTLDSHEAFF
TRBD1,TRBJ1-5,.,16,TRBV5-6,TGTGCCAGCAGCTTCGGACAGGGGGTGAGCAATCAGCCCCAGCATTTT,CASSFGQGVSNQPQHF
.,TRBJ2-3,.,15,TRBV14,TGTGCCAGCAGCCAAGGACTTTTCCCCACAGATACGCAGTATTTT,CASSQGLFPTDTQYF
.,TRBJ1-5,.,16,TRBV28,TGTGCCAGCAGTTCGGAGGGTATTACGGGCAATCAGCCCCAGCATTTT,CASSSEGITGNQPQHF
.,TRBJ2-5,.,13,TRBV7-8,TGTGCCAGCAGCTTAGGTTCCGAGGAGACCCAGTACTTC,CASSLGSEETQYF
.,TRBJ2-3,.,15,TRBV9,TGTGCCAGCAGCGCCGAAGATACTAGCACAGATACGCAGTATTTT,CASSAEDTSTDTQYF
TRBD1,TRBJ2-7,.,16,TRBV10-3,TGTGCCATCAGTGCCCACCTCGACAGGGCCCCGGACGAGCAGTACTTC,CAISAHLDRAPDEQYF
TRBD2,TRBJ2-2,.,15,TRBV5-1,TGCGCCAGCAGCTTGACTAGCGGGAGCGTCGGGGAGCTGTTTTTT,CASSLTSGSVGELFF
.,TRBJ2-2,once,14,TRBV19,TGTGCCAGTAGTATCCACAAGAACACCGGGGAGCTGTTTTTT,CASSIHKNTGELFF
.,TRBJ2-5,.,13,TRBV7-6,TGTGCCAGCAGCTTAGGACAGTTGGAGACCCAGTACTTC,CASSLGQLETQYF
TRBD2,TRBJ2-1,.,11,TRBV30,TGTGCTCTAGCGGGAATGGATGAGCAGTTCTTC,CALAGMDEQFF
.,TRBJ1-1,.,13,TRBV6-5,TGTGCCAGCAGTTACTCCGGAGGGACTGAAGCTTTCTTT,CASSYSGGTEAFF
.,TRBJ1-1,many,16,TRBV5-1,TGCGCCAGCAGCTTGGCAGGGGCGTTGGCGAACACTGAAGCTTTCTTT,CASSLAGALANTEAFF
.,TRBJ1-1,.,13,TRBV7-9,TGTGCCAGCAGCTTTATTGACTCCACTGAAGCTTTCTTT,CASSFIDSTEAFF
TRBD1,TRBJ1-1,.,14,TRBV30,TGTGCCTGGAGTGTAAGGACAGGGTGGACTGAAGCTTTCTTT,CAWSVRTGWTEAFF
.,TRBJ2-5,.,17,TRBV9,TGTGCCAGCAGCGCAACCCCCTCAGGGATTGGTCGTGAGACCCAGTACTTC,CASSATPSGIGRETQYF
.,TRBJ2-1,.,14,TRBV15,TGTGCCACCAGCAGTCTGTGGGAGTTAAATGAGCAGTTCTTC,CATSSLWELNEQFF
.,TRBJ2-7,.,14,TRBV6-5,TGTGCCAGCAGTTACGAAGGGAGCTCCTACGAGCAGTACTTC,CASSYEGSSYEQYF
.,TRBJ2-1,.,15,TRBV5-1,TGCGCCAGCAGCTTAGAAGCTAGCTATCGCAATGAGCAGTTCTTC,CASSLEASYRNEQFF
TRBD1,TRBJ1-2,.,12,TRBV29-1,TGCAGCGTAGACAGGGTCGAGGATGGCTACACCTTC,CSVDRVEDGYTF
.,TRBJ2-7,.,15,TRBV4-1,TGCGCCAGCACCTTGAGGGAGGGGGTCGCGGGCGAGCAGTACTTC,CASTLREGVAGEQYF
.,TRBJ1-2,.,16,TRBV27,TGTGCCAGCAGTTTATCCTTGGGGCAGATTAACTATGGCTACACCTTC,CASSLSLGQINYGYTF
.,TRBJ1-2,.,17,TRBV19,TGTGCCAGTAGTATAGATCTGATGGGGGGGGCTTCCTATGGCTACACCTTC,CASSIDLMGGASYGYTF
TRBD2,TRBJ2-2,.,17,TRBV5-1,TGCGCCAGCAGCCTTGAGGCTAGCGGGGCGAACACCGGGGAGCTGTTTTTT,CASSLEASGANTGELFF
.,TRBJ2-5,.,15,TRBV2,TGTGCCAGTAGTGTTGGCGGCGGGACTTGGGGGACCCAGTACTTC,CASSVGGGTWGTQYF
.,TRBJ1-5,.,15,TRBV28,TGTGCCAGCAGTGAAGGGGGTTTTAGCAATCAGCCCCAGCATTTT,CASSEGGFSNQPQHF
TRBD2,TRBJ2-1,.,20,TRBV18,TGTGCCAGCTCACCACTTGGGACTAGCGGGAGCACCAGCTCCTACAATGAGCAGTTCTTC,CASSPLGTSGSTSSYNEQFF
TRBD1,TRBJ2-7,.,14,TRBV4-1,TGCGCCAGCAGCCGGGACAGGGTAGCCTACGAGCAGTACTTC,CASSRDRVAYEQYF
.,TRBJ2-2,.,15,TRBV4-1,TGCGCCAGCAGCCAAGTTTTCGCGCTCACCGGGGAGCTGTTTTTT,CASSQVFALTGELFF
.,TRBJ2-2,.,14,TRBV5-1,TGCGCCAGCAGCTCCTATGGAGTGACCGGGGAGCTGTTTTTT,CASSSYGVTGELFF
TRBD1,TRBJ1-5,.,15,TRBV10-1,TGCGCCAGTCATACTCAGGGGGACAGGGTCCAGCCCCAGCATTTT,CASHTQGDRVQPQHF
.,TRBJ1-1,.,14,TRBV30,TGTGCCTGGAGTGCGGGACGGGGAGGGACTGAAGCTTTCTTT,CAWSAGRGGTEAFF
.,TRBJ2-1,.,14,TRBV7-2,TGTGCCAGCAGCCGGAGGGCACCCACCCGGGAGCAGTTCTTC,CASSRRAPTREQFF
.,TRBJ2-7,.,14,TRBV7-2,TGTGCCAGCAGCTTATCCCCCCCCGGGGACGAGCAGTACTTC,CASSLSPPGDEQYF
.,TRBJ2-3,.,13,TRBV7-9,TGTGCCAGCAGCTTAGGAGTCGCAGATACGCAGTATTTT,CASSLGVADTQYF
TRBD2,TRBJ2-7,.,16,TRBV13,TGTGCCAGCAGTCATCGACTAGCGGGAAGCGACAGCGAGCAGTACTTC,CASSHRLAGSDSEQYF
.,TRBJ1-3,.,15,TRBV5-4,TGTGCCAGCAGCTCTCGGACAGACTCTGGAAACACCATATATTTT,CASSSRTDSGNTIYF
.,TRBJ1-5,.,13,TRBV7-3,TGTGCCAGCAGCTTATTTGCGGATCAGCCCCAGCATTTT,CASSLFADQPQHF
.,TRBJ2-7,.,15,TRBV5-1,TGCGCCAGCAGCTTCTCTAGGCAGGGTAGTGACGAGCAGTACTTC,CASSFSRQGSDEQYF
.,TRBJ2-1,.,15,TRBV19,TGTGCCAGTAGTATTTTGGAGACTAGCTACAATGAGCAGTTCTTC,CASSILETSYNEQFF
.,TRBJ2-1,.,13,TRBV30,TGTGCCTGGAGTACTGCGAGGGCCAATGAGCAGTTCTTC,CAWSTARANEQFF
TRBD2,TRBJ2-2,once,16,TRBV6-5,TGTGCCAGCAGTTACGGTTCGGGAGGGGACACCGGGGAGCTGTTTTTT,CASSYGSGGDTGELFF
.,TRBJ1-2,.,13,TRBV29-1,TGCAGCGTAGCTTTGGGAGTGACCTATGGCTACACCTTC,CSVALGVTYGYTF
.,TRBJ2-2,.,15,TRBV27,TGTGCCAGCAGTACCCCGACCCTATCGGGCGGGGAGCTGTTTTTT,CASSTPTLSGGELFF
TRBD2,TRBJ2-3,.,16,TRBV7-8,TGTGCCAGCAGCACGAGACTAGCACCCGTCGCAGATACGCAGTATTTT,CASSTRLAPVADTQYF
TRBD2,TRBJ2-1,once,17,TRBV9,TGTGCCAGCAGCGGTAATAGCGGGAGCGGCTCCTACAATGAGCAGTTCTTC,CASSGNSGSGSYNEQFF
TRBD1,TRBJ2-7,.,20,TRBV23-1,TGCGCCAGCAGTCAGGGGGGTGGGACAGGGGCCTGCTATTATTCCTACGAGCAGTACTTC,CASSQGGGTGACYYSYEQYF
.,TRBJ2-3,.,12,TRBV7-9,TGTGCCAGCAGCTACTCGACAGATACGCAGTATTTT,CASSYSTDTQYF